This T cell receptor (beta chain) derives from a study of blood T cell repertoires in COVID-19. Study-level information: The study drew acute and convalescent COVID-19 samples from the United States, Italy and Spain. Sources were T cells, B-cell-depleted T cells, or PBMCs; the material itself was cDNA or gDNA.

The CDR3 loop spans 15 amino acids. From germline, CDR1 is LNHDA and CDR2 SQIVND (reference sequence). The ends were cut back, 7 bases at V and 2 bases at J, with 15 bases in the middle. Authors' analysis steps: From reference gene primer amplification, estimates of nucleated cell counts were derived. Measured with immunoSEQ multiplex PCR; TCRdb has only the in-frame clones, and not every one. D and trimming were read from the DNA, whereas the V and J calls and clone size are those reported in that table. The data contain 61,000 or so clones, more than 70% of them singletons. The sample consisted of peripheral blood. The sequence came from a woman in her fifties or sixties with active or convalescent COVID-19. The chain has TRBV19 and TRBJ1-5; the D gene is possibly TRBD1 (5 bases). The CDR3 here is CASTKWGLGNQPQHF. DNA of the CDR3: TGTGCCAGTACCAAGTGGGGCCTTGGCAATCAGCCCCAGCATTTT.